This entry concerns a single T cell receptor beta chain. What it binds is not known. The treatment: oral pan-JAK inhibitor, 5-10 mg twice daily. The record originates from a study of CD8+ T cells in alopecia areata. Extraction of RNA preceded its reverse transcription into cDNA, which served as the sequencing template. Sequencing was performed with immunoSEQ multiplex PCR; in TCRdb, only in-frame clones are kept and a portion is missing. The table has about 150,000 clones, 55% to 75% seen once. Whole-study findings and limits: In scalp and blood, many expanded lesional clones persisted during tofacitinib. Because of a solitary nonresponder, the connection of baseline CD8+ expansion to response stays uncertain.

This receptor was taken from a human donor with alopecia areata. Sequenced here: CD4+ T cells sorted from blood, sampled at week 4, from a patient treated with tofacitinib.

CDR3 nucleotides: TGTGCCAGCACCCCCAAGCGGGACTACGCCCATGGCTACACCTTC. Encoded protein: CASTPKRDYAHGYTF. The chain recombines TRBV27 with TRBJ1-2; D is perhaps TRBD1 (5 bases). CDR1 and CDR2 from the germline V gene are MNHEY and SMNVEV (reference sequence). This CDR3 has 15 residues. With 7 bases removed from V and 6 bases from J, the gap between germline ends came to 21 bases.